Sequencing of this T cell receptor (beta chain) was carried out in a study of blood T cell repertoires in COVID-19. Germline V gives CDR1 MNHEY, CDR2 SMNVEV (reference sequence). The CDR3 runs to 17 residues. With 2 bases removed from V and 5 bases from J, the gap between germline ends came to 21 bases. Produced via immunoSEQ multiplex PCR; TCRdb's table is partial and in-frame only. This sample has approximately 330,000 clones, with roughly 90% found just once. While infection was still active, Seattle patients were enrolled and then followed longitudinally. The sequenced sample was peripheral blood. The chain combines TRBV27 with TRBJ1-1, with TRBD1 as a possible D gene (5 bases). This receptor was identified in a man aged 25 to 40 with COVID-19, enrolled during active disease. CDR3 region: CASSLKGGRAGTTEAFF. In nucleotides, the CDR3 is TGTGCCAGCAGTTTAAAGGGAGGAAGAGCAGGGACGACTGAAGCTTTCTTT.